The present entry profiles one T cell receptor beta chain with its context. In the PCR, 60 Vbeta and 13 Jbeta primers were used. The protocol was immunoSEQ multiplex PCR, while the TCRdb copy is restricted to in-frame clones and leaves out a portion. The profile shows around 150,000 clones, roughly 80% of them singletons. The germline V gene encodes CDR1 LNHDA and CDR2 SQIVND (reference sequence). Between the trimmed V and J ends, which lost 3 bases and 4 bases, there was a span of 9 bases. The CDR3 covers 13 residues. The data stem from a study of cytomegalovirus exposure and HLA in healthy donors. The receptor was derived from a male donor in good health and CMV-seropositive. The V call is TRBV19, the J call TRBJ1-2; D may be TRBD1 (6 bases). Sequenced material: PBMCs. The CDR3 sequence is CASSMTGTYGYTF. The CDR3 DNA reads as TGTGCCAGTAGTATGACAGGCACCTATGGCTACACCTTC. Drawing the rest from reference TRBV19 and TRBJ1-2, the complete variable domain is DGGITQSPKYLFRKEGQNVTLSCEQNLNHDAMYWYRQDPGQGLRLIYYSQIVNDFQKGDIAEGYSVSREKKESFPLTVTSAQKNPTAFYLCASSMTGTYGYTFGSGTRLTVV.